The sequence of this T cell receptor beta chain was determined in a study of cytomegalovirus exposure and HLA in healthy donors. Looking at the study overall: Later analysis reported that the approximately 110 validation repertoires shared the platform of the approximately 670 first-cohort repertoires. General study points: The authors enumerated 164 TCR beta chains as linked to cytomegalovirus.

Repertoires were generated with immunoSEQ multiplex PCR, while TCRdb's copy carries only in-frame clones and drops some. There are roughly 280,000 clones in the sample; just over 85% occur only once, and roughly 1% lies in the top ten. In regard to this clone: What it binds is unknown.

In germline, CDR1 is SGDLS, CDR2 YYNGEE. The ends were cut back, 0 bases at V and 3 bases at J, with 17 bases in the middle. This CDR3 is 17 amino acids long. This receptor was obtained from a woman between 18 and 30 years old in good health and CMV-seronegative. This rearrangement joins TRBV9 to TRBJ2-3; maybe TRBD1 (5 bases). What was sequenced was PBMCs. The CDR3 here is CASSVGGSHTRTDTQYF. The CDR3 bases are TGTGCCAGCAGCGTAGGGGGCTCACATACTCGGACAGATACGCAGTATTTT.